This T cell receptor (beta chain) was profiled in a study of blood T cells in healthy people across ages. Regarding the study as a whole: PBMC samples, being unsorted, prevented any conclusive comparison of naive and antigen-experienced cells. While age rose, TCR beta diversity per million T cells dropped in a roughly linear way.

On this clonotype: Its antigen is currently unknown.

For the second PCR, which ran for 7 to 11 cycles, a sample-barcoded 5' primer and a J-beta primer mix were used. TCRdb processed the 5' RACE reads anew with MiXCR; each CDR3 protein has one entry. The sample consists of hundreds of thousands of distinct CDR3 sequences, around 50% of them appearing once. The V gene's germline CDR1 is LGHNA and CDR2 YNFKEQ. There are 16 residues in the CDR3. V shed 1 base, J shed 2 bases, and the junction held 3 bases outside the gene matches. Sequencing was performed on blood. This clonotype was sampled from a middle-aged man in good health. This chain links TRBV4-2 with TRBJ2-1; the match to TRBD1 covers 9 bases. As DNA, the CDR3 is TGTGCCAGCAGCCAAGTAGGGACAGGGCCCTACAATGAGCAGTTCTTC. It yields the protein CASSQVGTGPYNEQFF.